This T cell receptor beta chain originates from a study of blood T cell repertoires in COVID-19. Sequenced by immunoSEQ multiplex PCR; TCRdb stores in-frame clones only, minus some. The profile shows about 240,000 clones, roughly 80% of them singletons. The germline V and J ends were trimmed by 2 bases and 6 bases, with 11 bases remaining between them. The CDR3 totals 14 residues. CDR1 is LGHDT, CDR2 YNNKEL, per germline (reference sequence). Sequenced: peripheral blood. The clonotype was recovered from an elderly woman with acute or convalescent COVID-19. This rearrangement joins TRBV3-1 (or the pseudogene TRBV3-2) to TRBJ2-1, with D perhaps matching TRBD1 (7 bases). The CDR3 protein is CASSQQGGINEQFF. CDR3 nucleotide sequence: TGTGCCAGCAGCCAACAGGGGGGTATCAATGAGCAGTTCTTC.